These 8 T cell receptor beta chains were sequenced from one sample in a study of cytomegalovirus exposure and HLA in healthy donors. It was with 60 Vbeta and 13 Jbeta primers that the PCR ran. Using immunoSEQ multiplex PCR, the repertoire was profiled, and TCRdb retains in-frame clones only, with some absent. Altogether some 160,000 clones are present, roughly 80% being singletons, with the ten largest covering around 2.1%. The sequenced sample was PBMCs. The receptors were gathered from a man in his fifties or sixties in good health and CMV-seropositive.

This clone was counted a single time. Other DNA sequences of this sample code for an identical CDR3. V is TRBV27 and J is TRBJ2-7; 11 nucleotides align to TRBD1. Germline CDR1 reads MNHEY; CDR2 reads SMNVEV (reference sequence). Unmatched junction bases numbered 2, after V lost 3 bases and J lost 4 bases. The CDR3 covers 14 residues. Here the CDR3 DNA reads TGTGCCAGCAGTTTTGGGACAGGGGGATACGAGCAGTACTTC. It is translated as CASSFGTGGYEQYF.

The chain carries TRBV6-6 and TRBJ2-1; weak D call: TRBD1 (5 bases). V lost 6 bases to trimming and J lost 9 bases, with 21 bases between them. CDR1 is MNHNY, CDR2 SVGAGI, per germline (reference sequence). The CDR3 contains 15 residues. The CDR3 DNA sequence: TGTGCCAGCAGAGGAAGCCAGGGTCCTCTCGGTGAGCAGTTCTTC. Translating gives CASRGSQGPLGEQFF.

On this clone itself: Distinct nucleotide sequences in the sample also encode this CDR3. The V gene is TRBV4-1, the J gene TRBJ2-5; D might be TRBD2 (5 bases). The CDR3 loop spans 14 amino acids. Trimming cost V 0 bases and J 6 bases, with 11 bases left between them. The V gene's germline CDR1 is MGHRA and CDR2 YSYEKL. The CDR3 region has the DNA TGCGCCAGCAGCCAAGATGTACTAGAAAAGACCCAGTACTTC. This gives the protein CASSQDVLEKTQYF.

This chain links TRBV5-4 with TRBJ2-2, with 11 positions matching TRBD2. The CDR3 sequence is 16 residues long. The V segment lost 0 bases and the J segment 7 bases; nucleotides outside the gene matches: 5. Germline V gives CDR1 SGHNT, CDR2 YYREEE (reference sequence). The CDR3 is CASSLGLAGLGGELFF. The CDR3 coding sequence is TGTGCCAGCAGCTTGGGACTAGCGGGGCTTGGCGGGGAGCTGTTTTTT.

The V gene is TRBV7-2, the J gene TRBJ2-1; no reliable D call. The ends were cut back, 2 bases at V and 8 bases at J, with 10 bases in the middle. This CDR3 is 13 amino acids long. In germline, CDR1 is SGHTA, CDR2 FQGNSA. CDR3 amino acids: CASSLNVLDEQFF. The DNA for the CDR3 is TGTGCCAGCAGCTTAAATGTTCTTGATGAGCAGTTCTTC.

V is TRBV4-1 and J is TRBJ2-3; 7 bases agree with TRBD1. The CDR3 covers 17 residues. Germline CDR1 reads MGHRA; CDR2 reads YSYEKL. The J segment lost 6 bases and the V segment lost 0 bases, leaving 12 bases of the junction unmatched. The CDR3 loop is CASSQETGRGKKDTQYF. Here the CDR3 DNA reads TGCGCCAGCAGCCAAGAAACCGGCAGGGGGAAGAAGGATACGCAGTATTTT.

This chain uses TRBV2 with TRBJ1-4; D might be TRBD1 (5 bases). Germline CDR1 reads SNHLY; CDR2 reads FYNNEI. This CDR3 region has 17 residues. The V end was cut by 1 base, the J end by 7 bases, with 19 bases between. CDR3 DNA: TGTGCCAGCAGTGAAGGGGGCGGAGGAGGGGTAGGTGAAAAACTGTTTTTT. Its protein is CASSEGGGGGVGEKLFF. The full variable domain, with the rest looked up from reference TRBV2 and TRBJ1-4, is EPEVTQTPSHQVTQMGQEVILRCVPISNHLYFYWYRQILGQKVEFLVSFYNNEISEKSEIFDDQFSVERPDGSNFTLKIRSTKLEDSAMYFCASSEGGGGGVGEKLFFGSGTQLSVL.

The CDR3: CASRGQETQYF. The CDR3 DNA reads TGTGCCAGCAGGGGGCAGGAGACCCAGTACTTC. This chain links TRBV2 with TRBJ2-5; a possible D gene is TRBD1 (5 bases). V dropped 6 bases and J dropped 5 bases, with 7 bases sitting between them. CDR1 SNHLY and CDR2 FYNNEI come from the germline V gene. There are 11 residues in the CDR3.